This is a list of T cell receptor beta chains from one sample in a study of blood T cells in healthy people across ages. Via MiXCR, TCRdb re-called the 5' RACE reads, giving one row per CDR3 protein. The sample has some 1.1 million distinct CDR3 sequences, 30% to 40% seen once. The sample taken for sequencing was blood. The receptors were sampled from a man aged 18 to 30 in good health. The CDR3 runs from the conserved cysteine through the conserved F or W. Fields, in order: D gene, clone size, V gene, J gene, CDR3 protein, CDR3 DNA. The D gene is left open where the match is weak. Clone sizes are given selectively: once, few, many, or a class where the clone is expanded.

-	few	TRBV12-3/TRBV12-4	TRBJ2-1	CASSFGFLNEQFF	TGTGCCAGCAGTTTTGGGTTTCTCAATGAGCAGTTCTTC
TRBD1	many	TRBV6-2/TRBV6-3	TRBJ2-1	CASTPSRQGAGNEQFF	TGTGCCAGCACCCCTTCACGGCAGGGGGCCGGCAATGAGCAGTTCTTC
-	few	TRBV11-2	TRBJ2-2	CASRRRLDRNTGELFF	TGTGCCAGCAGAAGAAGACTAGATCGGAACACCGGGGAGCTGTTTTTT
TRBD1	-	TRBV20-1	TRBJ2-1	CSARGRTGDPYNEQFF	TGCAGTGCTAGGGGAAGGACAGGGGATCCCTACAATGAGCAGTTCTTC
TRBD2	-	TRBV20-1	TRBJ2-3	CSRWGGGSDTQYF	TGCAGTAGATGGGGCGGGGGATCGGATACGCAGTATTTT
-	-	TRBV15	TRBJ2-3	CATSRASFATDTQYF	TGTGCCACCAGCAGAGCCTCTTTTGCCACAGATACGCAGTATTTT
-	few	TRBV2	TRBJ1-2	CASSEERLTPYGYTF	TGTGCCAGCAGTGAGGAAAGGCTTACACCCTATGGCTACACCTTC
-	few	TRBV14	TRBJ2-5	CASSQGKTQYF	TGTGCCAGCAGCCAAGGCAAGACCCAGTACTTC
-	-	TRBV30	TRBJ1-2	CAWTPVGYGYTF	TGTGCCTGGACCCCTGTGGGGTATGGCTACACCTTC
-	few	TRBV15	TRBJ1-1	CATSRDHTDTEAFF	TGTGCCACCAGCAGAGATCACACTGACACTGAAGCTTTCTTT
-	-	TRBV4-2	TRBJ2-2	CASSRRQDTGELFF	TGTGCCAGCAGCCGCCGACAGGACACCGGGGAGCTGTTTTTT
TRBD1	-	TRBV7-2	TRBJ2-3	CASSTRTGGRTDTQYF	TGTGCCAGCAGCACCCGAACAGGGGGGCGCACAGATACGCAGTATTTT
-	once	TRBV20-1	TRBJ2-7	CSARVEAARDYNEQYF	TGCAGTGCTAGAGTCGAAGCGGCCCGGGATTACAATGAGCAGTACTTC
-	-	TRBV15	TRBJ1-2	CTTSRADTGRFRVYTF	TGTACCACCAGCAGAGCGGATACAGGGAGATTTCGTGTCTACACCTTC
TRBD2	few	TRBV2	TRBJ2-1	CASSSLAVIYNEQFF	TGTGCCAGCAGTTCTCTAGCGGTGATTTACAATGAGCAGTTCTTC
-	-	TRBV5-6	TRBJ2-7	CASTSGKKKSYEQYF	TGTGCCAGCACCTCGGGAAAGAAGAAATCCTACGAGCAGTACTTC
-	once	TRBV28	TRBJ2-2	CASNQRTMGTGELFF	TGTGCCAGCAACCAGAGGACTATGGGCACCGGGGAGCTGTTTTTT
-	few	TRBV6-5	TRBJ2-1	CASSYDTNPGNEQFF	TGTGCCAGCAGTTACGACACCAATCCGGGTAATGAGCAGTTCTTC
-	few	TRBV2	TRBJ2-3	CASSGGTGYSTDTQYF	TGTGCCAGCAGTGGAGGAACTGGCTATAGCACAGATACGCAGTATTTT
-	few	TRBV10-3	TRBJ1-2	CAISDDDRVANYGYTF	TGTGCCATCAGTGATGATGACAGAGTAGCTAACTATGGCTACACCTTC
TRBD1	-	TRBV20-1	TRBJ1-4	CSAHFPGQSHEKLFF	TGCAGTGCCCACTTTCCGGGACAGAGCCATGAAAAACTGTTTTTT
-	many	TRBV20-1	TRBJ2-7	CSAPRDTHEQYF	TGCAGTGCGCCCCGGGACACCCACGAGCAGTACTTC
-	once	TRBV12-5	TRBJ1-1	CASDIGGEAFF	TGTGCTAGTGATATAGGCGGTGAAGCTTTCTTT
-	-	TRBV5-1	TRBJ2-2	CASSRSQEELFF	TGCGCCAGCTCCCGGTCCCAAGAGGAGCTGTTTTTT
TRBD2	-	TRBV6-5	TRBJ2-5	CASNSFWLAGVETQYF	TGTGCCAGCAACTCCTTCTGGCTAGCGGGAGTGGAGACCCAGTACTTC
-	-	TRBV12-3/TRBV12-4	TRBJ2-5	CTSSLRGLAEETQYF	TGTACCAGCAGTTTGAGGGGGCTAGCGGAAGAGACCCAGTACTTC
TRBD2	many	TRBV9	TRBJ2-1	CASSGAGRYNEQFF	TGCGCCAGCAGCGGGGCGGGGCGGTACAATGAGCAGTTCTTC
-	few	TRBV27	TRBJ2-1	CASSFGTGYEQFF	TGTGCCAGCAGTTTCGGTACCGGATATGAGCAGTTCTTC
TRBD2	-	TRBV20-1	TRBJ2-7	CSAREASGGFDEQYF	TGCAGTGCTAGAGAGGCGAGCGGGGGGTTCGATGAGCAGTACTTC
-	-	TRBV2	TRBJ1-2	CASSDSNYGCTF	TGTGCCAGCAGTGATAGTAATTATGGCTGCACCTTC
-	-	TRBV20-1	TRBJ2-7	CSARDGFRGADYEQYF	TGCAGTGCTAGAGATGGGTTTAGGGGGGCGGATTACGAGCAGTACTTC
-	once	TRBV12-3/TRBV12-4	TRBJ1-3	CASRSGTDGGSTIYF	TGTGCCAGCAGATCCGGGACGGACGGAGGAAGCACCATATATTTT
-	-	TRBV6-2/TRBV6-3	TRBJ2-3	CASSYSGASIADTQYF	TGTGCCAGCAGTTACAGTGGGGCCTCCATTGCAGATACGCAGTATTTT
-	-	TRBV6-2/TRBV6-3	TRBJ2-5	CASSPGDHYNEQYF	TGTGCCAGCAGCCCCGGGGACCACTACAATGAGCAGTACTTC
-	-	TRBV30	TRBJ1-5	CAWSGSSNQPQHF	TGTGCCTGGAGTGGGAGTAGCAATCAGCCCCAGCATTTT
TRBD2	-	TRBV7-9	TRBJ2-5	CASSSLAVQETQYF	TGTGCCAGCAGCTCTCTAGCGGTCCAAGAGACCCAGTACTTC
TRBD1	few	TRBV7-2	TRBJ2-2	CASSLRTGTNTGELFF	TGTGCCAGCAGCTTACGGACAGGGACGAACACCGGGGAGCTGTTTTTT
-	-	TRBV6-6	TRBJ1-4	CASSPRNEKLFF	TGTGCCAGCAGCCCCCGAAATGAAAAACTGTTTTTT
-	few	TRBV27	TRBJ1-5	CASSFMEDSNQPQHF	TGTGCCAGCAGTTTTATGGAGGATAGCAATCAGCCCCAGCATTTT
-	-	TRBV20-1	TRBJ1-1	CSARDPRVGTEAFF	TGCAGTGCTAGAGACCCCAGGGTGGGCACTGAAGCTTTCTTT